A selection of T cell receptor beta chains follows, all from one sample in a study of T cell repertoires in cytomegalovirus infection. No antigen is known for these receptors. TCRdb re-analysed the reads in MiXCR, keeping a single row per CDR3 protein. The table lists about half a million distinct CDR3 sequences, approximately 40% of them singletons. This material consisted of cultured PBMCs, taken from culture after CMV antigen stimulation. These receptor sequences come from a human donor in good health (CMV status not recorded). Some clones in this sample may be carry-over from other donors' samples. CDR3s include the opening cysteine and the closing phenylalanine or tryptophan. Fields, in order: D gene, V gene, clone size, J gene, CDR3 DNA, CDR3 protein. D genes are given only for firm matches. The listing skips clone size in some rows; elsewhere it reads once, few, many or a size class.

>-|TRBV7-9|-|TRBJ2-1
TGTGCCAGCAGCTTCCCCGGAGGCCGAACCTACAATGAGCAGTTCTTC
CASSFPGGRTYNEQFF
>TRBD2|TRBV7-2|few|TRBJ2-1
TGTGCCAGCAGCTTACTATTAGGTAGCGGGAGGGTTGAGCAGTTCTTC
CASSLLLGSGRVEQFF
>-|TRBV7-3|-|TRBJ1-1
TGTGCCAGCAGCCTCCTACACCTCACTGAAGCTTTCTTT
CASSLLHLTEAFF
>TRBD1|TRBV5-8|-|TRBJ2-7
TGTGCCAGCACCCGACAGGGTCAGAGCTCCTACGAGCAGTACTTC
CASTRQGQSSYEQYF
>TRBD1|TRBV6-6|-|TRBJ2-7
TGTGCCAGCAGCCAGGACCGGGACAGGGGCCACGAGCAGTACTTC
CASSQDRDRGHEQYF
>-|TRBV7-2|-|TRBJ1-1
TGTGCCAGCAGCTCCCAGAGACAGGAAGCTTTCTTT
CASSSQRQEAFF
>-|TRBV30|-|TRBJ2-1
TGTGCCTGGAGTGAGGGGGGAGGGCCCCAGAGTGAGCAGTTCTTC
CAWSEGGGPQSEQFF
>-|TRBV6-2/TRBV6-3|-|TRBJ2-7
TGTGCCAGCATACCCTCCCCCGGGGCCGTCTACGAGCAGTACTTC
CASIPSPGAVYEQYF
>-|TRBV19|-|TRBJ2-1
TGTGCCAGTAGTATAGCCTCCGGGGCCCCAGTCGAGGTCTTC
CASSIASGAPVEVF
>-|TRBV7-9|-|TRBJ2-7
TGTGCCAGCAGCTCCAAGGGGTACGAGCAGTACTTC
CASSSKGYEQYF
>-|TRBV7-9|-|TRBJ1-1
TGTGCCAGCAGCCCCCCCAGGGGAAGCCGTACTGAAGCTTTCTTT
CASSPPRGSRTEAFF
>TRBD2|TRBV6-1|-|TRBJ2-5
TGTGCCAGCAGTGAATCGGGGGCAGCGGGGGCGTGGGAGACCCAGTACTTC
CASSESGAAGAWETQYF
>-|TRBV6-2/TRBV6-3|-|TRBJ2-5
TGTGCCAGCAGGACGGCTAGCCGAGAGACCCAGTACTTC
CASRTASRETQYF
>TRBD2|TRBV12-3/TRBV12-4|few|TRBJ2-3
TGTGCCAGCACCCCGGGACTAGCGAACTTGGCGGATACGCAGTATTTT
CASTPGLANLADTQYF
>-|TRBV7-2|few|TRBJ2-4
TGTGCCAGCAGCTTAGGCGTGGATTTCATTCAGTACTTC
CASSLGVDFIQYF
>TRBD1|TRBV12-3/TRBV12-4|-|TRBJ2-3
TGTGCCAGCAGTACCGGGACAGCCCCTCCAGATACGCAGTATTTT
CASSTGTAPPDTQYF
>-|TRBV6-1|-|TRBJ1-3
TGTGCCAGCAGAGAAGAGCTCTCTGGAAACACCATATATTTT
CASREELSGNTIYF
>TRBD2|TRBV27|-|TRBJ2-7
TGTGCCAGCAGCCGGATAGCGGGAGGCCTATCCTACGAGCAGTACTTC
CASSRIAGGLSYEQYF
>-|TRBV20-1|-|TRBJ2-3
TGCAGTGCTATAGCTAGCTGGGGGAACACAGATACGCAGTATTTT
CSAIASWGNTDTQYF
>-|TRBV11-2|few|TRBJ1-3
TGTGCCAGCAGCTTAGTAAGATTGATGGTGGCTGGAAACACCATATATTTT
CASSLVRLMVAGNTIYF
>TRBD2|TRBV20-1|-|TRBJ2-2
TGCAGCTACCAAAGCGGGGGCCCTACCGGGGAGCTGTTTTTT
CSYQSGGPTGELFF
>TRBD2|TRBV28|few|TRBJ2-3
TGTGCCAGCAGTTTTAGCGGGAGGCCCACAGATACGCAGTATTTT
CASSFSGRPTDTQYF
>-|TRBV5-1|-|TRBJ2-3
TGCGCCAGCAGGGGAACCGGGACCTACACAGATACGCAGTATTTT
CASRGTGTYTDTQYF
>TRBD2|TRBV6-2/TRBV6-3|few|TRBJ2-1
TGTGCCAGCAGTTACCCTCTGGGTAGCGGGACCCTCTACAATGAGCAGTTCTTC
CASSYPLGSGTLYNEQFF
>-|TRBV6-5|once|TRBJ2-2
TGTGCCAGCAGTTACGGGGTGCACACCGGGGAGCTGTTTTTT
CASSYGVHTGELFF
>-|TRBV7-9|-|TRBJ1-6
TGTGCCAGCAGCTTAAACAGTCCCCATAATTCACCCCTCCACTTT
CASSLNSPHNSPLHF
>TRBD1|TRBV6-2/TRBV6-3|-|TRBJ2-1
TGTGCCAGCAGTTACTCGCGACAGGGGGCGGGTTACAATGAGCAGTTCTTC
CASSYSRQGAGYNEQFF
>-|TRBV11-1|few|TRBJ2-5
TGTGCCAGCAGCTTAGGGCTGGCCGGTCGGGGGGAGACCCAGTACTTC
CASSLGLAGRGETQYF
>-|TRBV7-2|many|TRBJ2-7
TGTGCCAGCAGCCCGGGGCGGGACTCTACGAAGCAGTACTTC
CASSPGRDSTKQYF
>TRBD1|TRBV6-5|-|TRBJ2-7
TGTGCCGTCAACAGGGGGCCGTACGAGCAGTACTTC
CAVNRGPYEQYF
>-|TRBV5-3|-|TRBJ2-1
TGTGCCAGCAGCCCCCCTCGAGGCGGTAGCTCCTACAATGAGCAGTTCTTC
CASSPPRGGSSYNEQFF
>-|TRBV11-2|-|TRBJ2-5
TGTGCCAGCAGCTTCGTCGAGGAGACCCAGTACTTC
CASSFVEETQYF
>TRBD1|TRBV19|-|TRBJ2-2
TGTGCCAGTAAGAGGGGGCCGAACACCGGGGAGCTGTTTTTT
CASKRGPNTGELFF
>TRBD2|TRBV12-3/TRBV12-4|-|TRBJ2-5
TGTGCCAGCAGTTCGCCGGGACTACCAGAGACCCAGTACTTC
CASSSPGLPETQYF
>-|TRBV28|-|TRBJ2-1
TGTGCCAGCAGTACAATGACAGGGTGGGGGAGGAATGAGCAGTTCTTC
CASSTMTGWGRNEQFF
>TRBD2|TRBV6-2/TRBV6-3|few|TRBJ2-5
TGTGCCAGCAGTTACAGGGACTACGAGACCCAGTACTTC
CASSYRDYETQYF
>-|TRBV12-3/TRBV12-4|-|TRBJ1-4
TGTGCCAGCAGCCCTCCGTGGAAAGCTGAAAAACTGTTTTTT
CASSPPWKAEKLFF
>TRBD1|TRBV10-3|-|TRBJ2-7
TGTGCCATCACCCCAACCGGGACAGGGGGCCACGAGCAGTACTTC
CAITPTGTGGHEQYF
>-|TRBV7-2|many|TRBJ2-3
TGTGCCAGCAGCTTAGGCCCCCCGGTCAGCGGGAGCACAGATACGCAGTATTTT
CASSLGPPVSGSTDTQYF
>-|TRBV12-3/TRBV12-4|-|TRBJ2-7
TGTGCCAGCAGTTTACAGACACCGACCTACGAGCAGTACTTC
CASSLQTPTYEQYF
>-|TRBV4-1|few|TRBJ2-3
TGCGCCAGCAGCCGGAGCCAGGGGGGGGACGGTAATACGCAGTATTTT
CASSRSQGGDGNTQYF
>TRBD1|TRBV10-3|-|TRBJ1-2
TGTGCCATCAGTGAATCAGGGGGCCCCTCCTCACTCTATGGCTACACCTTC
CAISESGGPSSLYGYTF